Shown below are 13 T cell receptor beta chains from a single sample sequenced in a study of cytomegalovirus exposure and HLA in healthy donors. Here immunoSEQ multiplex PCR was the method, and the copy in TCRdb shows in-frame clones only, minus some. The data show more than 90,000 clones, with more than 70% seen just once and over 4% held by the top ten. Material: PBMCs. These receptors were taken from a man aged 18 to 30 in good health and CMV-seronegative.

This clone was picked up one time. The chain couples TRBV1 to TRBJ2-5; the DNA was not compared with TRBD2, the D call given in the table. TRBV1 is a documented pseudogene. There are 15 residues in the CDR3. This CDR3 reads CTSSQVVRRFGTQYF. The CDR3 DNA follows: TGCACCAGCAGCCAGGTTGTAAGGAGGTTCGGGACCCAGTACTTC.

The V call is TRBV7-9, the J call TRBJ1-1; tentatively, D is TRBD1 (6 bases). The CDR3 loop spans 14 amino acids. V lost 5 bases and J lost 6, with 16 bases in between. The germline gives CDR1 SEHNR, CDR2 FQNEAQ (reference sequence). The DNA for the CDR3 is TGTGCCAGCAGCCCCGACAGGACGGGCGCTGAAGCTTTCTTT. Translated, it gives CASSPDRTGAEAFF.

The chain combines TRBV19 with TRBJ2-2; TRBD2 might be the D (5 bases). Trimming cost V 3 bases and J 3 bases, with 11 bases left between them. The germline CDR1 and CDR2 sequences are LNHDA and SQIVND (reference sequence). This CDR3 region has 15 residues. The CDR3 sequence: CASSMRVAHTGELFF. CDR3 sequence (DNA): TGTGCCAGTAGTATGCGGGTGGCTCACACCGGGGAGCTGTTTTTT.

As regards this clone: Sequence at one end of the junction differs from germline and may be a read error. The genes are TRBV6-5 and TRBJ2-7; the match to TRBD1 covers 7 bases. Germline V gene lookup returns CDR1 MNHEY and CDR2 SVGAGI. The CDR3 extends over 13 amino acids. The CDR3 sequence: CASSRDSSFEQYF. CDR3 DNA sequence: TGTGCCAGCAGTCGGGACAGTTCCTTCGAGCAGTACTTC.

This rearrangement joins TRBV7-9 to TRBJ2-7; 8 positions agree with TRBD2. The V segment lost 1 base and the J segment 4 bases; nucleotides outside the gene matches: 9. The CDR3 extends over 16 amino acids. CDR1 and CDR2 (germline): SEHNR, FQNEAQ (reference sequence). The CDR3 is CASSLGTGGPFYEQYF. CDR3 coding DNA: TGTGCCAGCAGCTTAGGGACGGGAGGGCCGTTTTACGAGCAGTACTTC.

The chain carries TRBV7-8 and TRBJ1-1; 7 bases map to TRBD1. V lost 0 bases to trimming and J lost 4 bases; unmatched junction nucleotides: 5. The CDR3 totals 15 residues. The germline V gene encodes CDR1 SGHVS and CDR2 FQNEAQ. As DNA, the CDR3 is TGTGCCAGCAGCTTAGCACAGGGGCTGAGCACTGAAGCTTTCTTT. Translation: CASSLAQGLSTEAFF.

The V call is TRBV25-1, the J call TRBJ1-1, with 10 bases aligning to TRBD1. The CDR3 runs to 14 residues. The germline V gene encodes CDR1 MGHDK and CDR2 SYGVNS. V lost 5 bases to trimming and J lost 4 bases; unmatched junction nucleotides: 4. The CDR3 coding sequence is TGTGCCAGCAGTCTGACAGGGGGCCCCACTGAAGCTTTCTTT. Its translation: CASSLTGGPTEAFF.

V is TRBV5-1 and J is TRBJ1-3; D possibly corresponds to TRBD1 (5 bases). CDR1 is SGHRS, CDR2 YFSETQ, per germline. CDR3 length equals 14 residues. The germline V and J ends were trimmed by 4 bases and 3 bases, with 11 bases remaining between them. Here the CDR3 reads CASSPGGIGNTIYF. The CDR3 DNA is TGCGCCAGCAGCCCCGGGGGGATTGGAAACACCATATATTTT. Combining the CDR3 with reference TRBV5-1 and TRBJ1-3 gives the whole variable domain KAGVTQTPRYLIKTRGQQVTLSCSPISGHRSVSWYQQTPGQGLQFLFEYFSETQRNKGNFPGRFSGRQFSNSRSEMNVSTLELGDSALYLCASSPGGIGNTIYFGEGSWLTVV.

The chain carries TRBV14 and TRBJ1-2, with unresolved D. This CDR3 has 18 amino acids. V gave up 0 bases and J gave up 0 bases, with 17 bases separating them. CDR1 is SGHDN and CDR2 is FVKESK in the germline V gene. The CDR3 spells CASSQEKRARSTNYGYTF. In DNA, the CDR3 is TGTGCCAGCAGCCAAGAGAAGAGGGCTAGAAGTACTAACTATGGCTACACCTTC.

This sequence joins TRBV5-1 and TRBJ2-5; D gene ambiguous. CDR1 and CDR2 (germline): SGHRS, YFSETQ. V lost 0 bases and J 3 bases, leaving 9 bases between the germline ends. The CDR3 is made up of 14 amino acids. In DNA form, the CDR3 reads TGCGCCAGCAGCTTGGTGGCAGTGGAAGAGACCCAGTACTTC. This gives the protein CASSLVAVEETQYF.

This chain joins TRBV6-5 and TRBJ1-2; 7 bases match TRBD1. CDR3 length equals 16 residues. Germline values: CDR1 MNHEY, CDR2 SVGAGI. V lost 0 bases and J lost 7; bases outside the gene matches: 11. The CDR3 loop is CASSYSKGGGSVGYTF. CDR3 nucleotide sequence: TGTGCCAGCAGTTACTCGAAAGGGGGCGGTTCGGTTGGCTACACCTTC.

J is TRBJ2-7 and V is TRBV6-5; D gene unclear. The CDR3 length is 12 residues. Per the germline V gene, CDR1 is MNHEY and CDR2 is SVGAGI. V was cut by 6 bases and J by 1 base, with 7 bases left in between. Written as DNA, the CDR3 is TGTGCCAGCAGACAAGATTCCTACGAGCAGTACTTC. Protein sequence: CASRQDSYEQYF.

The J gene is TRBJ1-2, the V gene TRBV11-1, with TRBD1 matching over 10 bases. Germline V lookup: CDR1 SGHAT, CDR2 FQDESV (reference sequence). The CDR3 runs to 13 residues. Germline trimming cut 5 bases from V and 7 bases from J; bases unmatched to any gene: 4. The CDR3 region is CASSRQGAGGYTF. The CDR3 nucleotides are TGTGCCAGCAGCCGACAGGGGGCGGGTGGCTACACCTTC.